This T cell receptor (beta chain) was recorded in a study of blood T cell repertoires in COVID-19. As for the study in general: Some COVID-19 samples were acute and others convalescent; all came from the United States, Italy and Spain. PBMCs, B-cell-depleted T cells, or T cells provided the cDNA or gDNA that made up the material.

Using immunoSEQ multiplex PCR, the repertoire was profiled, and TCRdb retains in-frame clones only, with some absent. Of 200,000 or so clones in the sample, about 90% are singletons; the top ten hold approximately 0.75%. The CDR3 has 15 residues. Germline CDR1 is LNHDA and CDR2 is SQIVND (reference sequence). V shed 6 bases, J shed 4 bases, and the junction held 9 bases outside the gene matches. Sample: peripheral blood. The rearrangement joins TRBV19 to TRBJ2-3, with 8 bases fitting TRBD1. The TCR originated in an older woman with acute or convalescent COVID-19. The CDR3 loop is CASSFQGARADTQYF. The CDR3 DNA reads as TGTGCCAGTAGCTTCCAGGGGGCGAGGGCAGATACGCAGTATTTT.